This T cell receptor beta chain stems from a study of T cell responses to AZD1222 COVID-19 vaccine. The study's findings and limits: Donors were largely white British and mainly female; clonal diversity was possibly underestimated. Dominant CD4 TCR responses targeted spike regions 160-218 and 743-854.

Germline CDR1 and CDR2: MDHEN and SYDVKM. Trimming took off 6 bases at V and 0 bases at J, with 9 bases between the two ends. The CDR3 runs 14 residues. Assay: immunoSEQ multiplex PCR; the TCRdb copy retains only in-frame clones and omits some. The data hold some 150,000 clones, with 92% observed a single time. Turning to this clone: Its antigen is not identified.

The sequences come from peripheral blood, collected on day 0 of MenACWY control vaccination. This chain uses TRBV28 with TRBJ1-3; D unresolved. The TCR comes from an adult in good health. The CDR3 loop is CASSPGFSGNTIYF. The CDR3, as DNA: TGTGCCAGCAGCCCCGGTTTCTCTGGAAACACCATATATTTT.